A selection of T cell receptor beta chains follows, all from one sample in a study of OX40 agonist ivuxolimab in advanced cancers. This table comes from immunoSEQ multiplex PCR, and its TCRdb copy is limited to in-frame clones, with some not included. The sample carries 69,000 or so clones, around 86% recorded once. The material was CD4+ or CD8+ T cells sorted from blood, obtained in a trial of the OX40 agonist ivuxolimab. The receptors come from an adult with an advanced solid tumor such as melanoma, head and neck, liver or kidney cancer. Each CDR3 is given with its conserved first and last residue. The D gene is left open where the match is weak. Clone size is stated in some rows and not others, as once, few, many or a class when expanded.

V	size	D	J	DNA	CDR3
TRBV6-5	-	TRBD1	TRBJ1-6	TGTGCCAGCAGTAGGCCGACAGGGGTTAATTCACCCCTCCACTTT	CASSRPTGVNSPLHF
TRBV11-2	-	TRBD1	TRBJ2-1	TGTGCCAGCAGCTCGCAAGGGACAGGGGGTTATAATGAGCAGTTCTTC	CASSSQGTGGYNEQFF
TRBV7-2	-	-	TRBJ2-3	TGTGCCAGCAGCGGGGTGACAGATACGCAGTATTTT	CASSGVTDTQYF
TRBV2	-	-	TRBJ1-5	TGTGCCAGCTCCCGGGACCACGGTCAGCCCCAGCATTTT	CASSRDHGQPQHF
TRBV4-1	-	TRBD1	TRBJ2-7	TGCGCCAGCAGCCAGCTCGCCGGGACAGATTCCTACGAGCAGTACTTC	CASSQLAGTDSYEQYF
TRBV5-1	-	-	TRBJ2-7	TGCGCCAGCAGCTTGAGACAGGACTCCTACGAGCAGTACTTC	CASSLRQDSYEQYF
TRBV29-1	-	-	TRBJ2-7	TGCAGCGTTGTTACGTCCACCCCCTACGAGCAGTACTTC	CSVVTSTPYEQYF
TRBV5-4	-	-	TRBJ2-3	TGCGCCAGCAGCCCACGATCGGGACACACAGATACGCAGTATTTT	CASSPRSGHTDTQYF
TRBV9	-	TRBD2	TRBJ2-1	TGTGCCAGCAGCGTAGGTTGGGGCGGGAGCTCCTACAATGAGCAGTTCTTC	CASSVGWGGSSYNEQFF
TRBV6-1	-	-	TRBJ1-1	TGTGCCAGCAGTGAAAACAGCATGAACACTGAAGCTTTCTTT	CASSENSMNTEAFF
TRBV5-1	-	-	TRBJ2-2	TGCGCCAGCAGCCTGACCAACTCGGGAACCGGGGAGCTGTTTTTT	CASSLTNSGTGELFF
TRBV28	-	-	TRBJ1-4	TGTGCCAGCACCTCCCCTCTAGGCAACCAAAATGAAAAACTGTTTTTT	CASTSPLGNQNEKLFF
TRBV11-3	-	-	TRBJ1-1	TGTGCCAGCAGCTTAGGGGTCCTGAACACTGAAGCTTTCTTT	CASSLGVLNTEAFF
TRBV2	-	-	TRBJ1-6	TGTGCCAGCAGTGGAGGTTATAATTCACCCCTCCACTTT	CASSGGYNSPLHF
TRBV5-1	few	TRBD2	TRBJ2-5	TGCGCCAGCAGCCCGACTAGCGGGGGTTTGTGGGGGGCCCAGTACTTC	CASSPTSGGLWGAQYF
TRBV14	few	TRBD2	TRBJ2-2	TGTGCCAGCAGCCGAAGCGGGAGGGCCAAAGGGGAGCTGTTTTTT	CASSRSGRAKGELFF
TRBV30	-	TRBD2	TRBJ2-1	TGTGCCTGTGACTCTAGCGGGAGGGGTAGGAAGCAGTTCTTC	CACDSSGRGRKQFF
TRBV14	-	-	TRBJ2-1	TGTGCCAGCAGCCAAGGGGCCAACAATGAGCAGTTCTTC	CASSQGANNEQFF
TRBV30	few	-	TRBJ1-5	TGTGCCTGGAGTAGAAAGGACAGCTATCAGCCCCAGCATTTT	CAWSRKDSYQPQHF
TRBV18	-	-	TRBJ1-5	TGTGCCAGCTCACCGCCAGGGGCAGGAGGCAATCAGCCCCAGCATTTT	CASSPPGAGGNQPQHF
TRBV28	-	TRBD1	TRBJ2-7	TGTGCCAGCAGTTCCTCTGGGACAGGGAGCGGAGAGCAGTACTTC	CASSSSGTGSGEQYF
TRBV28	once	TRBD1	TRBJ2-5	TGTGCCAGCAGTGAACCGACAGGGGTTCAAGAGACCCAGTACTTC	CASSEPTGVQETQYF
TRBV14	-	-	TRBJ2-2	TGTGCCAGCAGCCAGGAACGCGTGGGCAACACCGGGGAGCTGTTTTTT	CASSQERVGNTGELFF
TRBV7-3	-	-	TRBJ2-1	TGTGCCAGCAGCTTGGCCAGAAACAATGAGCAGTTCTTC	CASSLARNNEQFF
TRBV11-3	-	TRBD1	TRBJ2-1	TGTGCCAGCAGCTCCCGGGACAGGGGGATGAATGAGCAGTTCTTC	CASSSRDRGMNEQFF
TRBV6-6	-	-	TRBJ2-1	TGTGCCAGCAGTTACCCTCAGGACAATGAGCAGTTCTTC	CASSYPQDNEQFF
TRBV2	-	-	TRBJ2-2	TGTGCCAGCATCCTCCACCCGGACATTATCACCGGGGAGCTGTTTTTT	CASILHPDIITGELFF
TRBV4-2	once	-	TRBJ1-3	TGTGCCAGCAGCCAAGACTCGCCCGACAGCCTCTCTGGAAACACCATATATTTT	CASSQDSPDSLSGNTIYF
TRBV19	-	-	TRBJ1-5	TGTGCCAGCGGGGCAAACGGGATCAATCAGCCCCAGCATTTT	CASGANGINQPQHF
TRBV30	few	-	TRBJ1-3	TGTGCCTGGAGTGGACGGAACTCTGGAAACACCATATATTTT	CAWSGRNSGNTIYF
TRBV10-3	-	-	TRBJ1-5	TGTGCCATCAGTGAGTCGCCGTTCGGGAGCCAGCCCCAGCATTTT	CAISESPFGSQPQHF
TRBV5-1	-	-	TRBJ1-5	TGCGCCAGCGGGCAGGGCAATCAGCCCCAGCATTTT	CASGQGNQPQHF
TRBV7-2	-	-	TRBJ1-2	TGTGCCAGCAGCTTAGGACCCTGGACGGCGGGAGGCTACACCTTC	CASSLGPWTAGGYTF
TRBV4-1	-	-	TRBJ2-1	TGCGCCAGCAGCCAAGAAAGTCGGTACAATGAGCAGTTCTTC	CASSQESRYNEQFF
TRBV2	-	-	TRBJ2-7	TGTGCCAGCACCGAGGACTCCTACGAGCAGTACTTC	CASTEDSYEQYF
TRBV28	-	-	TRBJ1-2	TGTGCCAGCAGTTTACTGGGTCAGGGCGGAGATGGCTACACCTTC	CASSLLGQGGDGYTF
TRBV28	-	-	TRBJ1-2	TGTGCCAGCAGTTTACCAGGAGGGCAGGGAAACGGCTACACCTTC	CASSLPGGQGNGYTF
TRBV5-4	-	-	TRBJ1-1	TGTGCCAGCAGCTTTGACTTGAACACTGAAGCTTTCTTT	CASSFDLNTEAFF
TRBV5-1	-	TRBD2	TRBJ2-3	TGCGCCAGCAGCTTAGGACTAGCGGGGTCCGAAGATACGCAGTATTTT	CASSLGLAGSEDTQYF
TRBV14	-	-	TRBJ2-1	TGTGCCAGCAGCCCTGGACTAATACGCAATGAGCAGTTCTTC	CASSPGLIRNEQFF
TRBV7-8	-	TRBD1	TRBJ1-5	TGTGCCAGCGCCCGGGCAGGGGGCGACCAGCCCCAGCATTTT	CASARAGGDQPQHF
TRBV18	few	TRBD1	TRBJ2-7	TGTGCCAGCTCCCTCGGGACAGGGCCATCCTACGAGCAGTACTTC	CASSLGTGPSYEQYF
TRBV27	-	TRBD1	TRBJ2-1	TGTGCCAGCAGTTCAGGGGGCGCGGGATACAATGAGCAGTTCTTC	CASSSGGAGYNEQFF
TRBV18	-	TRBD1	TRBJ2-1	TGTGCCAGCTCACCACTCTCGACAGGGGGTCACAATGAGCAGTTCTTC	CASSPLSTGGHNEQFF
TRBV19	-	-	TRBJ2-1	TGTGCCAGTAGTATGGTAAGCGGACTACGCGGAGACAATGAGCAGTTCTTC	CASSMVSGLRGDNEQFF
TRBV7-9	-	-	TRBJ1-4	TGTGCCAGCAGCTTTACAGGGACAACAAACCAAAAACTGTTTTTT	CASSFTGTTNQKLFF
TRBV7-3	-	-	TRBJ2-7	TGTGCCAGCAGCCCACAAGAAGGACCGTCCTACGAGCAGTACTTC	CASSPQEGPSYEQYF
TRBV9	-	TRBD1	TRBJ1-2	TGTGCCAGCAGCCCCCGGCCCGGGACAGGGATCTATGGCTACACCTTC	CASSPRPGTGIYGYTF
TRBV6-5	few	-	TRBJ1-2	TGTGCCAGCAGGGGGGCCGTTTATGGCTACACCTTC	CASRGAVYGYTF
TRBV9	-	-	TRBJ2-7	TGTGCCAGCAGCGACCGGGACCTTCCTTACTACGAGCAGTACTTC	CASSDRDLPYYEQYF
TRBV5-1	-	-	TRBJ1-6	TGCGCCAGCAGCTTGAGGCCTGTGGAGGGGAAAAATTCACCCCTCCACTTT	CASSLRPVEGKNSPLHF
TRBV28	-	-	TRBJ1-1	TGTGCCAGCACCCTGGTACAGGGCGGGTCTGAAGCTTTCTTT	CASTLVQGGSEAFF
TRBV11-1	-	-	TRBJ2-1	TGTGCCAGCAGGGCGGGAACGAGCTCCTACAATGAGCAGTTCTTC	CASRAGTSSYNEQFF